This paragraph reports one T cell receptor beta chain. Antigen: not known. Both 60 Vbeta primers and 13 Jbeta primers went into the PCR. Clones were read by immunoSEQ multiplex PCR, and TCRdb kept only the in-frame ones, dropping some. The sample has about 130,000 clones, roughly 78% seen once. Trimming took off 6 bases at V and 6 bases at J, with 8 bases between the two ends. CDR3 length: 12 amino acids. Germline CDR1 and CDR2: MNHNS and SASEGT. This sample is drawn from a study of cytomegalovirus exposure and HLA in healthy donors. For the study at large: In an earlier analysis, 90 million to 130 million unique TCR beta sequences were found from some 200 million T cells.

Overall study findings and caveats: Information on immune exposure was restricted to one variable (CMV serostatus). The study put 150 or so TCR beta chains on its list as cytomegalovirus-associated. Some V segments could not be told apart, so they were left out, TRBV6-2 and TRBV6-3 among them.

The sequence was collected from a man aged 25-40 years in good health. Sequencing was done on a sample of PBMCs. The chain joins TRBV6-1 to TRBJ2-2; TRBD1 is a possible D gene (6 bases). This CDR3 is CASRQGPGELFF. The DNA for the CDR3 is TGTGCCAGCAGGCAGGGGCCCGGGGAGCTGTTTTTT.